This T cell receptor (beta chain) came from a study of regulatory T cells in long-lasting Graves disease. Building the TCR beta libraries relied on iRepertoire HTBI primers, and CDR3 regions underwent Arm-PCR. TCRdb itself ran the multiplex PCR reads through MiXCR, one entry per CDR3 protein. The sample includes 440,000 or so distinct CDR3 sequences, roughly 17% seen only once; the top ten take about 11%. Time point: newly diagnosed GD, antithyroid drugs for less than 3 months. The TCR library was made from RNA extracted from PBMCs. The ends were cut back, 0 bases at V and 2 bases at J, with 11 bases in the middle. The CDR3 contains 16 residues. Germline V gene sequence: CDR1 MNHEY, CDR2 SVGAGI. The count of this clonotype is one. A read error is possible here, since a much larger clone lies one base away. These records were also assigned to another study, of T cells in Graves' hyperthyroidism and ophthalmopathy.

The specimen comprised peripheral blood mononuclear cells (PBMCs), sampled at new diagnosis, from a patient treated with antithyroid drugs. The origin of this receptor is a woman in her thirties with Graves disease. This sequence joins TRBV6-5 and TRBJ2-1; D is perhaps TRBD2 (6 bases). This chain's CDR3 is CASSYSGRSTYNEQFF. CDR3 sequence (DNA): TGTGCCAGCAGTTACTCGGGGAGGAGTACCTACAATGAGCAGTTCTTC.